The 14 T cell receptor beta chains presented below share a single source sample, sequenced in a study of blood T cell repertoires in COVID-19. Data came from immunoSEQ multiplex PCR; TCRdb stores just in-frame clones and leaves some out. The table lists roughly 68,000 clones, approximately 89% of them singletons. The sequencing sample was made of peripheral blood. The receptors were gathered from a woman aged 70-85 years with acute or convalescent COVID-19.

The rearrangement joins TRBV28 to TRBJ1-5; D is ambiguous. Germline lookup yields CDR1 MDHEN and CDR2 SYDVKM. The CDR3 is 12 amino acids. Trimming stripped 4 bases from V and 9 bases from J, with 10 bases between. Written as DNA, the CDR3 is TGTGCCAGCAGTTCCCCCGGTTGGCCCCAGCATTTT. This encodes CASSSPGWPQHF.

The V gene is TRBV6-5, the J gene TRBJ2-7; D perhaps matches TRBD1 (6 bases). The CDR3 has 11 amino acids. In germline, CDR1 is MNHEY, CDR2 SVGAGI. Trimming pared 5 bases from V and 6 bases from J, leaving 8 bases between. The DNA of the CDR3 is TGTGCCAGCAGTCGCAGGGGCGAGCAGTACTTC. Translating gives CASSRRGEQYF.

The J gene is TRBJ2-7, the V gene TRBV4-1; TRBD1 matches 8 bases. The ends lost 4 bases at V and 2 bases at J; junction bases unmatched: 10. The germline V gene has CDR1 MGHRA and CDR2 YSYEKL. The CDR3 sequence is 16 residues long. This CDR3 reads CASSPVDRGLAYEQYF. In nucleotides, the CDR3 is TGCGCCAGCAGCCCAGTAGACAGGGGATTGGCCTACGAGCAGTACTTC.

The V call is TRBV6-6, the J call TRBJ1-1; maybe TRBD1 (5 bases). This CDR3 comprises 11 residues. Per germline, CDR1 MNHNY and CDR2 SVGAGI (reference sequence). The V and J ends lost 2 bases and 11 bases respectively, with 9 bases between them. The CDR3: CASSYGDFAFF. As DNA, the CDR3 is TGTGCCAGCAGTTACGGGGACTTCGCTTTCTTT.

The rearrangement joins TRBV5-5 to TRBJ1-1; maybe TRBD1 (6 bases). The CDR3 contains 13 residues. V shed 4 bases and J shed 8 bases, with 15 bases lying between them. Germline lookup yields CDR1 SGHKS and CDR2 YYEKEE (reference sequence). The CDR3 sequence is CASSPYPDREAFF. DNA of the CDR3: TGTGCCAGCAGCCCTTATCCGGACAGAGAAGCTTTCTTT.

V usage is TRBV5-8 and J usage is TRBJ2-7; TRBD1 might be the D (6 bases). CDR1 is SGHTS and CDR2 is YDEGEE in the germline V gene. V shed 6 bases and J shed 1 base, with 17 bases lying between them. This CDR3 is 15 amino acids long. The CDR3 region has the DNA TGTGCCAGCACCTCCTGGACAGAAAAGTCCTACGAGCAGTACTTC. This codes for CASTSWTEKSYEQYF.

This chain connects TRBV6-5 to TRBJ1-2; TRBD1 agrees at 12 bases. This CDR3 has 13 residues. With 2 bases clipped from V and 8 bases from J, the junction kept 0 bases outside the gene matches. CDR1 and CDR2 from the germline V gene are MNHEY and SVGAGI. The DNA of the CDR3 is TGTGCCAGCAGTTACGGGACAGGGGGCGGCTACACCTTC. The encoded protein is CASSYGTGGGYTF.

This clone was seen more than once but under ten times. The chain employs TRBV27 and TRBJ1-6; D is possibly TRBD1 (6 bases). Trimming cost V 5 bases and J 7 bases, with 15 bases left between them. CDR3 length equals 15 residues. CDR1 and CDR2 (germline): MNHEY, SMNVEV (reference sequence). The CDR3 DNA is TGTGCCAGCAGTCCGGGGACATGGAAAAATTCACCCCTCCACTTT. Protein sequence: CASSPGTWKNSPLHF.

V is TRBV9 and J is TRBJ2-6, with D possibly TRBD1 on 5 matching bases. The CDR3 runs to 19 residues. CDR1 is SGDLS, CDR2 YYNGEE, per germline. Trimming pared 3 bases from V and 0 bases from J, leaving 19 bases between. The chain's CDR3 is CASSGQLQAASSGANVLTF. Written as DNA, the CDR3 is TGTGCCAGCAGCGGACAGTTACAGGCCGCGAGCTCTGGGGCCAACGTCCTGACTTTC.

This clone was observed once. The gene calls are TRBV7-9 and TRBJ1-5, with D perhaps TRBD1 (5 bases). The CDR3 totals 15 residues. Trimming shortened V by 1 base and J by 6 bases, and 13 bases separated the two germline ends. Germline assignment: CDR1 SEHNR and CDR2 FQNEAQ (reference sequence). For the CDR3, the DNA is TGTGCCAGCAGCTTAGGCGGGGGAGAACTTCAGCCCCAGCATTTT. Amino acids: CASSLGGGELQPQHF.

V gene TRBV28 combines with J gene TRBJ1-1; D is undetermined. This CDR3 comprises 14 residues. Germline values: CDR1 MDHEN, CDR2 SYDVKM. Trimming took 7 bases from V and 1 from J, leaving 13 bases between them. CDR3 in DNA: TGTGCCAGCACCGTCGCCTGGAGGAACACTGAAGCTTTCTTT. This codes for CASTVAWRNTEAFF.

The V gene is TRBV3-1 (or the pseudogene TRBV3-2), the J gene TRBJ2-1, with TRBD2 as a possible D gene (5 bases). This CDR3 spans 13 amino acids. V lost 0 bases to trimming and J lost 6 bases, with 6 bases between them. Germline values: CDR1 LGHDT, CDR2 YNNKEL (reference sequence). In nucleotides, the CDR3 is TGTGCCAGCAGCCAAGAGACTACCAATGAGCAGTTCTTC. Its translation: CASSQETTNEQFF.

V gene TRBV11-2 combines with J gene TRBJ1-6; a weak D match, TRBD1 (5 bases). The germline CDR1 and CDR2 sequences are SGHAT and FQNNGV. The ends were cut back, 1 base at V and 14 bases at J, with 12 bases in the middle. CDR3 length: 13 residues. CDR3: CASSLAGPGALHF. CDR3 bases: TGTGCCAGCAGCTTAGCGGGGCCGGGGGCCCTCCACTTT.

The CDR3 DNA follows: TGTGCCAGCAGCTTGGGGGACAGGGAAATGTATGAGACCCAGTACTTC. It encodes CASSLGDREMYETQYF. This chain joins TRBV5-8 and TRBJ2-5; 9 bases are a match to TRBD1. The CDR3 has 16 residues. Trimming took 0 bases from V and 5 from J; bases not matched to a gene: 8. Germline values: CDR1 SGHTS, CDR2 YDEGEE.